This T cell receptor (beta chain) was identified in a study of human T cells and chemical hapten exposure. Study-level information: Subjects had 2% DPC placed on about 2 cm by about 2 cm of upper inner arm skin for sensitization. During the roughly 24-week study period, patients had diphenylcyclopropenone applied to the scalp every week. Patches that contained 0.01% DPC were applied to the upper back and read at 6 days.

As concerns this clonotype: Its antigen remains unidentified.

Time point denoted: pre-sensitization, week 0. Specified treatment: therapeutic diphenylcyclopropenone sensitization with weekly scalp DPC. TCRdb redid the calling of the RACE reads with MiXCR, one entry per CDR3 protein. In the table there are under 300,000 distinct CDR3 sequences, approximately 8.4% of which are singletons. Study-wide findings and caveats: Expanded TCRs grouped into significantly more large CDR3 similarity clusters than controls produced.

The TCR sequence derives from a woman aged 35 to 49 with alopecia areata. Some clones in this sample may be carry-over from other donors' samples. This specimen was whole blood, taken in connection with sensitization to the hapten diphenylcyclopropenone (DPC).

CDR3 sequence: CATSDRGSNQPQHF. The CDR3 DNA reads TGTGCCACCAGTGATCGGGGGTCGAATCAGCCCCAGCATTTT. The chain is built from TRBV24-1 and TRBJ1-5; D is perhaps TRBD1 (5 bases). Germline V gene lookup returns CDR1 KGHDR and CDR2 SFDVKD. With 3 bases removed from V and 4 bases from J, the gap between germline ends came to 9 bases. The CDR3 is 14 residues long.